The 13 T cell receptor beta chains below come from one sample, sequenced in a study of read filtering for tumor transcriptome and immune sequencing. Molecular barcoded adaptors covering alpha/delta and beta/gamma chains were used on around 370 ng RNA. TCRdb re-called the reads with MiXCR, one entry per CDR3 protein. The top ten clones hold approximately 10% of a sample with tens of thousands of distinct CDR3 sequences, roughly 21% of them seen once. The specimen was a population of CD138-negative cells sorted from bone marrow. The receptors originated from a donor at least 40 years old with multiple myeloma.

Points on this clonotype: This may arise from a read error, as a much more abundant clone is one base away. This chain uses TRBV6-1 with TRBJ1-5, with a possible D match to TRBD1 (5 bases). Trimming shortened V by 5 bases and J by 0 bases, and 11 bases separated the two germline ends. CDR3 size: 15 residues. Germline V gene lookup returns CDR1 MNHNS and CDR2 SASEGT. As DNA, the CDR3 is TGTGCCAGCAGTCCCCGGGGCAATAGCAATCAGCCCCAGCATTTT. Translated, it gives CASSPRGNSNQPQHF.

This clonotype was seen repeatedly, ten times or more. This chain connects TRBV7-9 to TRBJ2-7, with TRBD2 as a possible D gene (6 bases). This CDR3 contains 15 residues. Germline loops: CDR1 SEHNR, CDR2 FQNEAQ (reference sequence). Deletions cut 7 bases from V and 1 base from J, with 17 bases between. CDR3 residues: CASTQLGGGSYEQYF. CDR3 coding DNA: TGTGCCAGCACCCAGTTGGGGGGTGGTTCCTACGAGCAGTACTTC. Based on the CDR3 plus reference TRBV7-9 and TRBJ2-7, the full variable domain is DTGVSQNPRHKITKRGQNVTFRCDPISEHNRLYWYRQTLGQGPEFLTYFQNEAQLEKSRLLSDRFSAERPKGSFSTLEIQRTEQGDSAMYLCASTQLGGGSYEQYFGPGTRLTVT.

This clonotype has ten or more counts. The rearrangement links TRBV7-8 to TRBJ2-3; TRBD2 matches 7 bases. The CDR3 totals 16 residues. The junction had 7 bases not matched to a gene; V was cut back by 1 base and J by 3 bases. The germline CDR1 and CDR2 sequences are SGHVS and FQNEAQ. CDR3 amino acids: CASSLGRGTRTDTQYF. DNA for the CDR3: TGTGCCAGCAGCTTAGGGCGGGGGACGAGGACAGATACGCAGTATTTT.

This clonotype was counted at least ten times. The CDR3 sequence: CSASVDEKLFF. CDR3 nucleotides: TGCAGTGCTAGCGTGGATGAAAAACTGTTTTTT. The rearrangement uses TRBV20-1 and TRBJ1-4; D gene unclear. V was shortened by 3 bases and J by 6 bases, with 5 bases between the two germline ends. The CDR3 is 11 residues long. Germline V lookup: CDR1 DFQATT, CDR2 SNEGSKA (reference sequence).

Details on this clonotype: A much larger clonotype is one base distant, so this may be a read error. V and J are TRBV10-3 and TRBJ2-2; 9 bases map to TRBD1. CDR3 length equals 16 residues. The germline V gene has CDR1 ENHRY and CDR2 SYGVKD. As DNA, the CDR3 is TGTGCCATCAGTGAAGACAGGGGGTTCAGCACCGGGGAGCCGTTTTTT. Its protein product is CAISEDRGFSTGEPFF.

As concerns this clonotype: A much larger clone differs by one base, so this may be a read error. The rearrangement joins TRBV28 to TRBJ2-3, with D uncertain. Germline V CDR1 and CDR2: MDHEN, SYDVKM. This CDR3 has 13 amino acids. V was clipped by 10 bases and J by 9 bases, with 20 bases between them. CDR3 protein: CATLGTGIWTQYF. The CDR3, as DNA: TGTGCCACCCTGGGAACGGGCATCTGGACGCAGTATTTT.

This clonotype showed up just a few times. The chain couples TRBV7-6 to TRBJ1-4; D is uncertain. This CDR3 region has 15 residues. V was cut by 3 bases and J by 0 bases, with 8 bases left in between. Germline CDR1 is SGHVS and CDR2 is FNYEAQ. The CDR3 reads CASSFSSATNEKLFF. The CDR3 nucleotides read TGTGCCAGCAGCTTCTCGTCCGCAACTAATGAAAAACTGTTTTTT.

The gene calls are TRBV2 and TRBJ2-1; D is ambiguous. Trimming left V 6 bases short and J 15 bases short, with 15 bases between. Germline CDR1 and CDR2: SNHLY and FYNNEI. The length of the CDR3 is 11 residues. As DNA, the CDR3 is TGTGCCAGCAGGAAGGGCCGAACCGGGTTCTTC. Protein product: CASRKGRTGFF.

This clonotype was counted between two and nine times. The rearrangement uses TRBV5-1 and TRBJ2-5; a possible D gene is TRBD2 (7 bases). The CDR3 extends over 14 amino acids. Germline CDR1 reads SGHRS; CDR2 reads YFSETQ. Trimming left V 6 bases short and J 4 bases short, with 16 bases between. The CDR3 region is CASTLGGHRETQYF. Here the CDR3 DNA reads TGCGCCAGCACCCTGGGGGGGCATCGAGAGACCCAGTACTTC. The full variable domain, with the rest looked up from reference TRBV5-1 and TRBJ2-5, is KAGVTQTPRYLIKTRGQQVTLSCSPISGHRSVSWYQQTPGQGLQFLFEYFSETQRNKGNFPGRFSGRQFSNSRSEMNVSTLELGDSALYLCASTLGGHRETQYFGPGTRLLVL.

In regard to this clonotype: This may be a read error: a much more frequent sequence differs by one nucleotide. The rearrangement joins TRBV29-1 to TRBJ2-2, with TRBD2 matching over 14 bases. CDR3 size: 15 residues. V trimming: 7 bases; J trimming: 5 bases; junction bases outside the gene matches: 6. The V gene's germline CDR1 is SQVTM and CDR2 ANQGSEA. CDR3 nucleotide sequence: TGCAGCGCTGTGACTAGCGGGGGGGGGACCGGGGAGCTGTTTTTT. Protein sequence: CSAVTSGGGTGELFF.

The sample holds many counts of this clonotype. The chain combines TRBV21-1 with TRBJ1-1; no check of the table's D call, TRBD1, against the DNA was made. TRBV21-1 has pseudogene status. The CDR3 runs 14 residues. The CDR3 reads CASSKGDGNTEAFF. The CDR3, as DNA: TGTGCCAGCAGCAAAGGGGACGGGAACACTGAAGCTTTCTTT.

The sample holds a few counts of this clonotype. CDR3 DNA sequence: TGTGCCAGCCTCAGCTGGGCCTATAGCAATCAGCCCCAGCATTTT. Its protein product is CASLSWAYSNQPQHF. V is TRBV28 and J is TRBJ1-5; D remains unclear. The CDR3 contains 15 residues. CDR1 MDHEN and CDR2 SYDVKM come from the germline V gene. The V and J ends lost 8 bases and 0 bases respectively, with 14 bases between them. Full variable domain (outside the CDR3, taken from reference TRBV28 and TRBJ1-5): DVKVTQSSRYLVKRTGEKVFLECVQDMDHENMFWYRQDPGLGLRLIYFSYDVKMKEKGDIPEGYSVSREKKERFSLILESASTNQTSMYLCASLSWAYSNQPQHFGDGTRLSIL.

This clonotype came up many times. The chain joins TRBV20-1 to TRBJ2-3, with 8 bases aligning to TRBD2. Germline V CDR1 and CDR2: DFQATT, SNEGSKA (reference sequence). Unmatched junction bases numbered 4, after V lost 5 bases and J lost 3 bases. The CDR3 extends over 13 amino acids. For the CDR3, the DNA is TGCAGTGCTTCGGGGGGGCCGACAGATACGCAGTATTTT. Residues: CSASGGPTDTQYF.